The 8 T cell receptor beta chains listed next were all sequenced from one sample in a study of shared clonotypes between healthy human individuals. TCRdb keeps only in-frame clones here, not all; method: immunoSEQ multiplex PCR. The sample has 980,000 or so clones, around 80% seen once. The sample consisted of memory CD4+ T cells sorted from blood. Noted subset: CD45RA-negative fraction. The receptors come from a young man in good health.

This chain connects TRBV7-9 to TRBJ2-5; D not resolved. This CDR3 is built from 16 residues. Germline V gives CDR1 SEHNR, CDR2 FQNEAQ (reference sequence). V gave up 4 bases and J gave up 1 base, with 16 bases separating them. The CDR3 sequence: CASSSLGVVPQETQYF. The DNA of the CDR3 is TGTGCCAGCAGCTCCCTGGGCGTGGTACCCCAAGAGACCCAGTACTTC.

Many counts were recorded for this clone. The chain combines TRBV5-6 with TRBJ2-2; D uncertain. Germline CDR1 and CDR2: SGHDT and YYEEEE. The CDR3 sequence is 13 residues long. The V gene lost 4 bases and the J gene lost 6 bases, with 10 bases spanning the gap. The CDR3: CASSRPFPGELFF. CDR3 coding DNA: TGTGCCAGCAGCCGACCTTTTCCCGGGGAGCTGTTTTTT. The entire variable domain, with the rest obtained from reference TRBV5-6 and TRBJ2-2, is as follows: DAGVTQSPTHLIKTRGQQVTLRCSPKSGHDTVSWYQQALGQGPQFIFQYYEEEERQRGNFPDRFSGHQFPNYSSELNVNALLLGDSALYLCASSRPFPGELFFGEGSRLTVL.

There are a few counts of this clone. V is TRBV5-1 and J is TRBJ2-2; D uncertain. This CDR3 comprises 13 residues. Germline V gene lookup returns CDR1 SGHRS and CDR2 YFSETQ. Trimming shortened V by 4 bases and J by 5 bases, and 9 bases separated the two germline ends. The CDR3 DNA reads TGCGCCAGCAGCCTCCTGGGGACCGGGGAGCTGTTTTTT. Its translation: CASSLLGTGELFF.

The table lists this clone with a count of one. The V gene is TRBV28, the J gene TRBJ1-3; a weak D match, TRBD1 (6 bases). There are 14 residues in the CDR3. Germline CDR1 is MDHEN and CDR2 is SYDVKM. V lost 6 bases to trimming and J lost 6 bases, with 15 bases between them. The chain's CDR3 is CASSPQGLENTIYF. CDR3 bases: TGTGCCAGCAGCCCACAGGGTTTAGAAAACACCATATATTTT.

J is TRBJ1-6 and V is TRBV6-5; perhaps TRBD1 as D (5 bases). CDR1 is MNHEY and CDR2 is SVGAGI in the germline V gene. The CDR3 extends over 15 amino acids. V was pared by 7 bases and J by 6 bases, with 16 bases between. The CDR3, as DNA: TGTGCCAGCACCCAAAAGTGGGGGGGTAATTCACCCCTCCACTTT. It encodes CASTQKWGGNSPLHF.

In DNA, the CDR3 is TGTGCCAGCGGTGGCGGATCAGCTCGATACGAGCAGTACTTC. This codes for CASGGGSARYEQYF. The chain uses TRBV28 and TRBJ2-7; D unresolved. The CDR3 has 14 residues. Germline CDR1 is MDHEN and CDR2 is SYDVKM. Trimming took 8 bases from V and 4 from J, leaving 18 bases between them. Complete variable domain (other parts from reference TRBV28 and TRBJ2-7): DVKVTQSSRYLVKRTGEKVFLECVQDMDHENMFWYRQDPGLGLRLIYFSYDVKMKEKGDIPEGYSVSREKKERFSLILESASTNQTSMYLCASGGGSARYEQYFGPGTRLTVT.

The V and J genes are TRBV7-9 and TRBJ2-7; TRBD1 aligns across 9 bases. CDR1 SEHNR and CDR2 FQNEAQ come from the germline V gene (reference sequence). V was pared by 5 bases and J by 3 bases, with 5 bases of the junction left unmatched. The CDR3 is 14 amino acids. The CDR3 sequence: CASSTTGGGYEQYF. The CDR3 bases are TGTGCCAGCAGCACAACAGGGGGCGGCTACGAGCAGTACTTC.

The rearrangement uses TRBV30 and TRBJ1-4, with 7 bases lining up with TRBD1. The CDR3 has 14 residues. V dropped 6 bases and J dropped 8; count of bases not matched to a gene: 12. Germline CDR1 reads GTSNPN; CDR2 reads SVGIG (reference sequence). CDR3 residues: CACQGGTFTEKLFF. CDR3 DNA sequence: TGTGCCTGCCAGGGGGGAACCTTTACGGAAAAACTGTTTTTT.